This TCR beta chain was captured by sequencing in a study of cytomegalovirus exposure and HLA in healthy donors. The PCR had 60 Vbeta and 13 Jbeta primers. Assay used: immunoSEQ multiplex PCR; TCRdb lists only in-frame clones, some missing. The sample yields roughly 120,000 clones, 70% to 80% seen once. In this sample, this clone turned up once. This CDR3 contains 15 residues. CDR1 is SGHNT, CDR2 YYREEE, per germline (reference sequence). The V gene lost 0 bases and the J gene lost 1 base, with 11 bases spanning the gap. The sample comprised PBMCs. This rearrangement joins TRBV5-4 to TRBJ2-7, with D possibly matching TRBD1 (5 bases). This receptor was identified in a woman between 40 and 55 years old in good health and CMV-seropositive. The CDR3 coding sequence is TGTGCCAGCAGCTTGGGACCGGACAAGTCCTACGAGCAGTACTTC. Protein sequence: CASSLGPDKSYEQYF.